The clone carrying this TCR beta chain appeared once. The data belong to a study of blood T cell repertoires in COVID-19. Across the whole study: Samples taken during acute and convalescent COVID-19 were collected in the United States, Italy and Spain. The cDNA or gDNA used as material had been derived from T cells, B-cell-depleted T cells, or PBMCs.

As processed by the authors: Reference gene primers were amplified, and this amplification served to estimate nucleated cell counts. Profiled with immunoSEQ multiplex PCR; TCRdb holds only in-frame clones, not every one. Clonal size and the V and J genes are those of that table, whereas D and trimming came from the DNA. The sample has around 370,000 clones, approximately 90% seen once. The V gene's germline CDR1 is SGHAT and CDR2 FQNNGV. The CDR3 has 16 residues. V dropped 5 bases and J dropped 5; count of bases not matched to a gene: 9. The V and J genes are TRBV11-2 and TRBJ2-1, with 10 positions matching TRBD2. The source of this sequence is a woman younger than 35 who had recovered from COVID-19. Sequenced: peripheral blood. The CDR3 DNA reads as TGTGCCAGCAGCCCCCGGCTAGCGGGAGTAAACAATGAGCAGTTCTTC. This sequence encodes CASSPRLAGVNNEQFF.